The present T cell receptor beta chain was sequenced within a study of beta chain features in type 1 diabetes. Study results and caveats: Researchers reported that naive, central memory and Treg TCRB repertoires appeared more similar in patients than in healthy donors. A moderate, significant TCRB CDR3 shortening appeared in type 1 diabetes across four CD4+ subsets.

cDNA synthesis used the whole RNA isolate, giving expressed TCRB sequences. Produced via immunoSEQ multiplex PCR; TCRdb's table is partial and in-frame only. The sample carries around 160,000 clones, roughly 10% recorded once. This clone was counted a few times. Its antigen remains unidentified. The source is a woman in her twenties or thirties with type 1 diabetes. The source material was central memory CD4+ T cells from blood.

DNA for the CDR3: TGTGCCAGCAGCCCCTACAGACTAGCGGGAGACTACGAGCAGTACTTC. Encoded protein: CASSPYRLAGDYEQYF. The rearrangement joins TRBV7-8 to TRBJ2-7, with 12 nucleotides matching TRBD2. In germline, CDR1 is SGHVS, CDR2 FQNEAQ. The CDR3 is 16 residues long. V lost 5 bases and J lost 3; bases outside the gene matches: 8.